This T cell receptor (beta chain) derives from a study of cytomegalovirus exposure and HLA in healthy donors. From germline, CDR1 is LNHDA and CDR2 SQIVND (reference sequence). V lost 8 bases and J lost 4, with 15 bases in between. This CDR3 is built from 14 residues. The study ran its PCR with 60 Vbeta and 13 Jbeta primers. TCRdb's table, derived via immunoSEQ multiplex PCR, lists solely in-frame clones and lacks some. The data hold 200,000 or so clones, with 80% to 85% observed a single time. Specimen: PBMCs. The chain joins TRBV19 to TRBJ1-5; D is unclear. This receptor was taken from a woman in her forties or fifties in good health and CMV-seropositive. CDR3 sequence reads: CASSISPGNQPQHF. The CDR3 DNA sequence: TGTGCCAGTTCAATTTCTCCGGGGAATCAGCCCCAGCATTTT.